The next 10 T cell receptor beta chains were all read from a single sample in a study of cytomegalovirus exposure and HLA in healthy donors. The PCR ran on 60 Vbeta and 13 Jbeta primers. Only in-frame clones appear in the TCRdb table, and some are missing; sequencing was by immunoSEQ multiplex PCR. The sample holds under 150,000 clones, 60% to 80% seen once. Sequencing was carried out using PBMCs. Every receptor here comes from a woman between 55 and 75 years old in good health and CMV-seronegative.

The chain combines TRBV7-2 with TRBJ1-6, with D maybe TRBD1 (6 bases). This CDR3 comprises 14 residues. V lost 5 bases and J 6 bases, leaving 11 bases between the germline ends. Germline V CDR1 and CDR2: SGHTA, FQGNSA. The CDR3 sequence is CASSQWGPNSPLHF. For the CDR3, the DNA is TGTGCCAGCAGCCAATGGGGGCCTAATTCACCCCTCCACTTT.

The rearrangement uses TRBV19 and TRBJ1-2; 10 nucleotides match TRBD1. This CDR3 comprises 16 residues. The junction had 11 bases not matched to a gene; V was cut back by 7 bases and J by 3 bases. Germline CDR1 and CDR2: LNHDA and SQIVND (reference sequence). The CDR3 here is CASNSDRGAKDYGYTF. The CDR3, as DNA: TGTGCCAGTAACTCGGACAGGGGGGCGAAGGACTATGGCTACACCTTC.

The chain uses TRBV7-6 and TRBJ1-4; D unclear. The CDR3 contains 13 residues. Between the trimmed V and J ends, which lost 0 bases and 7 bases, there was a span of 6 bases. CDR1 is SGHVS and CDR2 is FNYEAQ in the germline V gene. CDR3 sequence (DNA): TGTGCCAGCAGCTTAGCCAGAGGTGAAAAACTGTTTTTT. Amino acid sequence: CASSLARGEKLFF.

The gene calls are TRBV18 and TRBJ2-7; the D gene is possibly TRBD2 (6 bases). Looked up from germline, CDR1 is KGHSH and CDR2 is LQKENI. The V and J ends lost 0 bases and 3 bases respectively, with 6 bases between them. The CDR3 is 13 amino acids. The DNA of the CDR3 is TGTGCCAGCTCACCACCGGGAGGCTACGAGCAGTACTTC. Translating it yields CASSPPGGYEQYF.

The V and J genes are TRBV11-2 and TRBJ2-2; no reliable D call. Trimming stripped 1 base from V and 2 bases from J, with 8 bases between. The CDR3 runs to 15 residues. Per the germline V gene, CDR1 is SGHAT and CDR2 is FQNNGV. CDR3 nucleotide sequence: TGTGCCAGCAGCTTAGTAACGGTTAACACCGGGGAGCTGTTTTTT. Amino acids: CASSLVTVNTGELFF.

This clone was seen a single time. The chain combines TRBV9 with TRBJ2-3; perhaps TRBD2 as D (7 bases). This CDR3 contains 16 residues. V lost 0 bases and J 4 bases, leaving 15 bases between the germline ends. Germline V gene data show CDR1 as SGDLS and CDR2 as YYNGEE. The CDR3 loop is CASSVGPEGGADTQYF. CDR3 DNA: TGTGCCAGCAGCGTAGGACCCGAGGGGGGGGCAGATACGCAGTATTTT.

The chain employs TRBV19 and TRBJ2-7; the D gene is possibly TRBD2 (6 bases). There are 14 residues in the CDR3. V lost 0 bases and J lost 2, with 8 bases in between. CDR1 is LNHDA, CDR2 SQIVND, per germline (reference sequence). The CDR3, as DNA: TGTGCCAGTAGTATAGAGGGCGGGACCTACGAGCAGTACTTC. Translating gives CASSIEGGTYEQYF.

This chain uses TRBV19 with TRBJ2-7, with D maybe TRBD1 (6 bases). CDR1 LNHDA and CDR2 SQIVND come from the germline V gene (reference sequence). V lost 3 bases and J 2 bases, leaving 11 bases between the germline ends. This CDR3 has 14 amino acids. CDR3 loop: CASSIQGIPYEQYF. The CDR3 DNA reads TGTGCCAGTAGTATCCAGGGGATCCCCTACGAGCAGTACTTC.

This chain uses TRBV11-2 with TRBJ1-5; no reliable D call. V was cut by 2 bases and J by 3 bases, with 11 bases left in between. The CDR3 runs to 15 residues. The germline gives CDR1 SGHAT, CDR2 FQNNGV. Here the CDR3 reads CASSLSGQNNQPQHF. The CDR3 DNA reads as TGTGCCAGCAGCTTATCGGGTCAGAACAATCAGCCCCAGCATTTT.

This clone was observed once. Here the CDR3 DNA reads TGTGCCAGCACTGGAGGGGACAGCGGAGAAAAACTGTTTTTT. Residues: CASTGGDSGEKLFF. This chain links TRBV9 with TRBJ1-4, with 7 bases fitting TRBD1. The germline V gene encodes CDR1 SGDLS and CDR2 YYNGEE. The V and J ends lost 6 bases and 8 bases, in that order; junction bases with no gene match: 10. CDR3 length: 14 amino acids.